Presented here are 25 T cell receptor beta chains from one specimen sequenced in a study of T cells in Graves' hyperthyroidism and ophthalmopathy. TCR beta CDR3 region amplification was performed from RNA transcripts. Using the HTBI primer set, a first-round RT-PCR was run on the TCR CDR3. TCRdb re-called the multiplex PCR reads through MiXCR, storing one row per CDR3 protein. The sample records 600,000 to 900,000 distinct CDR3 sequences, around 15% being singletons. Sequencing used blood. All receptors derive from a man younger than 35 with Graves' hyperthyroidism.

At least ten counts were recorded for this clonotype. The chain has TRBV7-3 and TRBJ2-5; D gene unclear. The CDR3 length is 13 residues. Trimming shortened V by 1 base and J by 3 bases, and 6 bases separated the two germline ends. Per the germline V gene, CDR1 is SGHTA and CDR2 is FQGTGA. CDR3 bases: TGTGCCAGCAGCTTAAGGAGAGAAGAGACCCAGTACTTC. Protein sequence: CASSLRREETQYF.

The chain joins TRBV19 to TRBJ2-7, with TRBD1 matching 9 bases. Germline CDR1 LNHDA, CDR2 SQIVND (reference sequence). The CDR3 runs to 16 residues. The V segment lost 7 bases and the J segment 5 bases; nucleotides outside the gene matches: 15. The CDR3, as DNA: TGTGCCAGTACCCATGCCCCGACAGGGGGGATCCACGAGCAGTACTTC. This encodes CASTHAPTGGIHEQYF.

This clonotype was counted ten times or more. The V and J genes are TRBV28 and TRBJ2-7; D perhaps matches TRBD1 (6 bases). Trimming cost V 6 bases and J 2 bases, with 23 bases left between them. In germline, CDR1 is MDHEN, CDR2 SYDVKM. This CDR3 is built from 17 residues. The CDR3 region has the DNA TGTGCCAGCAGACGAGGACAGTTCAGGTCCCGCACCTACGAGCAGTACTTC. Its translation is CASRRGQFRSRTYEQYF.

The table lists this clonotype with many counts. V and J are TRBV30 and TRBJ1-1; TRBD1 matches at 7 bases. The V gene's germline CDR1 is GTSNPN and CDR2 SVGIG (reference sequence). The CDR3 contains 12 residues. V shed 4 bases and J 5 bases; nucleotides not matched to a gene: 4. The DNA of the CDR3 is TGTGCCTGGACGAGGGGGCTGACTGAAGCTTTCTTT. Its translation is CAWTRGLTEAFF. The whole variable domain, filled in from reference TRBV30 and TRBJ1-1, reads SQTIHQWPATLVQPVGSPLSLECTVEGTSNPNLYWYRQAAGRGLQLLFYSVGIGQISSEVPQNLSASRPQDRQFILSSKKLLLSDSGFYLCAWTRGLTEAFFGQGTRLTVV.

Concerning this clonotype itself: This may be a read error, as it is one base from a much larger clone. The chain combines TRBV7-2 with TRBJ1-1; TRBD1 agrees at 8 bases. The CDR3 loop spans 16 amino acids. J lost 5 bases, V lost 1 base, and 9 bases had no gene match. Germline V CDR1 and CDR2: SGHTA, FQGNSA. The CDR3 nucleotides read TGTGCCAGCAGCTTAGGGAGCAGGGGGCGCAGAACTGAAGCTTTCTTT. This gives the protein CASSLGSRGRRTEAFF. Variable domain in full (rest from reference TRBV7-2 and TRBJ1-1): GAGVSQSPSNKVTEKGKDVELRCDPISGHTALYWYRQSLGQGLEFLIYFQGNSAPDKSGLPSDRFSAERTGGSVSTLTIQRTQQEDSAVYLCASSLGSRGRRTEAFFGQGTRLTVV.

V usage is TRBV24-1 and J usage is TRBJ2-7; TRBD2 matches 7 bases. Germline V gene sequence: CDR1 KGHDR, CDR2 SFDVKD. The CDR3 spans 17 residues. V shed 2 bases and J 0 bases; nucleotides not matched to a gene: 9. CDR3 nucleotide sequence: TGTGCCACCAGTGATTGGGTCCCTGGCGGGAGCTCCTACGAGCAGTACTTC. Translating gives CATSDWVPGGSSYEQYF.

This clonotype was seen repeatedly, ten times or more. The chain carries TRBV6-2 or TRBV6-3 and TRBJ2-3; 10 bases are a match to TRBD2. J lost 5 bases, V lost 4 bases, and 15 bases had no gene match. The CDR3 has 18 residues. The germline CDR1 and CDR2 sequences are MNHEY and SVGEGT. The CDR3 is CASSSYRLAGEWEDTQYF. CDR3 DNA: TGTGCCAGCAGTTCCTACCGGCTAGCGGGAGAGTGGGAAGATACGCAGTATTTT.

The chain has TRBV7-9 and TRBJ2-5; D is ambiguous. This CDR3 spans 10 amino acids. The V gene's germline CDR1 is SEHNR and CDR2 FQNEAQ (reference sequence). V lost 8 bases and J lost 7, with 8 bases in between. In DNA form, the CDR3 reads TGTGCCAGCGGTCCAGGGACCCAGTACTTC. Translation gives CASGPGTQYF.

This clonotype was seen repeatedly, ten times or more. The V gene is TRBV7-2, the J gene TRBJ2-1; D is possibly TRBD2 (6 bases). V was shortened by 1 base and J by 7 bases, with 14 bases between the two germline ends. The CDR3 extends over 15 amino acids. Germline CDR1 SGHTA, CDR2 FQGNSA. Here the CDR3 DNA reads TGTGCCAGCAGCTTAGACGGGAGAGGGGTAAATGAGCAGTTCTTC. Translation: CASSLDGRGVNEQFF.

This clonotype was seen many times. The V gene is TRBV7-2, the J gene TRBJ2-2; 15 bases are shared with TRBD2. The CDR3 contains 18 residues. V shed 0 bases and J 5 bases; nucleotides not matched to a gene: 4. CDR1 and CDR2 (germline): SGHTA, FQGNSA. The chain's CDR3 is CASSLAKGTSGRTGELFF. DNA of the CDR3: TGTGCCAGCAGCTTAGCGAAAGGGACTAGCGGGAGGACCGGGGAGCTGTTTTTT.

The rearrangement uses TRBV4-3 and TRBJ2-4, with 10 bases identical to TRBD1. The V and J ends lost 4 bases and 1 base, in that order; junction bases with no gene match: 4. The CDR3 covers 16 residues. Looked up from germline, CDR1 is LGHNA and CDR2 is YSLEER. The CDR3 DNA reads as TGCGCCAGCAGCCCTCGGACAGGGGGGGCCAAAAACATTCAGTACTTC. Its translation is CASSPRTGGAKNIQYF.

This clonotype occurred a few times. The rearrangement links TRBV2 to TRBJ1-5, with 7 positions matching TRBD1. Germline CDR1 reads SNHLY; CDR2 reads FYNNEI. The CDR3 runs 15 residues. J lost 0 bases, V lost 6 bases, and 5 bases had no gene match. CDR3: CASRGDRNSNQPQHF. The DNA of the CDR3 is TGTGCCAGCAGGGGGGACAGAAATAGCAATCAGCCCCAGCATTTT.

This clonotype was found many times. The chain carries TRBV6-2 or TRBV6-3 and TRBJ2-2, with TRBD2 matching over 12 bases. V shed 2 bases, J shed 7 bases, and the junction held 11 bases outside the gene matches. Germline assignment: CDR1 MNHEY and CDR2 SVGEGT. This CDR3 spans 18 amino acids. CDR3 in DNA: TGTGCCAGCAGTTACGATCCTAGCGGGAGGGCAGACGGCGGGGAGCTGTTTTTT. Its protein is CASSYDPSGRADGGELFF.

This clonotype was observed many times. The CDR3 reads CASSPSAGGGYEQYF. CDR3 nucleotides: TGTGCCAGCTCACCTAGCGCCGGGGGGGGCTACGAGCAGTACTTC. The V gene is TRBV18, the J gene TRBJ2-7, with 8 bases lining up with TRBD2. Unmatched junction bases numbered 7, after V lost 3 bases and J lost 3 bases. The CDR3 spans 15 residues. Germline V gene lookup returns CDR1 KGHSH and CDR2 LQKENI.

This clonotype has ten or more counts. In DNA, the CDR3 is TGTGCCTCAGCTGAAGAAATGACAGGGGCCGGGATACCGGAGCAGTTCTTC. Its protein is CASAEEMTGAGIPEQFF. The chain combines TRBV2 with TRBJ2-1; 8 bases are shared with TRBD1. V lost 11 bases, J lost 10 bases, and 25 bases stayed unmatched. Germline CDR1 is SNHLY and CDR2 is FYNNEI. The CDR3 loop spans 17 amino acids.

The rearrangement uses TRBV9 and TRBJ2-7; D not resolved. Trimming removed 3 bases at V and 2 bases at J, with 9 bases between. From germline, CDR1 is SGDLS and CDR2 YYNGEE. The CDR3 consists of 13 residues. In DNA, the CDR3 is TGTGCCAGCAGCGCGGCTGTGGCCTACGAGCAGTACTTC. This codes for CASSAAVAYEQYF.

This clonotype was seen repeatedly, ten times or more. This chain joins TRBV6-2 or TRBV6-3 and TRBJ2-1; 10 positions match TRBD2. From germline, CDR1 is MNHEY and CDR2 SVGEGT. The J segment lost 6 bases and the V segment lost 6 bases, leaving 8 bases of the junction unmatched. This CDR3 has 15 amino acids. The DNA for the CDR3 is TGTGCCAGCAGACTACTAGCGGGGCCCGGCAATGAGCAGTTCTTC. This sequence encodes CASRLLAGPGNEQFF.

The V and J genes are TRBV5-4 and TRBJ1-2, with D unclear. Germline CDR1 SGHNT, CDR2 YYREEE (reference sequence). The length of the CDR3 is 13 residues. Trimming took 5 bases from V and 3 from J, leaving 11 bases between them. The CDR3 nucleotides are TGTGCCAGCAGTTTCCACGGAGACTATGGCTACACCTTC. It is translated as CASSFHGDYGYTF. Based on the CDR3 plus reference TRBV5-4 and TRBJ1-2, the full variable domain is ETGVTQSPTHLIKTRGQQVTLRCSSQSGHNTVSWYQQALGQGPQFIFQYYREEENGRGNFPPRFSGLQFPNYSSELNVNALELDDSALYLCASSFHGDYGYTFGSGTRLTVV.

About this clonotype itself: Because the CDR3 is missing its conserved closing phenylalanine or tryptophan, this is likely a read error. The rearrangement joins TRBV6-2 or TRBV6-3 to TRBJ1-1, with a weak D call TRBD1 (5 bases). This CDR3 is 16 amino acids long. Germline loops: CDR1 MNHEY, CDR2 SVGEGT. The V gene lost 6 bases and the J gene lost 0 bases, with 17 bases spanning the gap. The CDR3 nucleotides read TGTGCCAGCAGGAAGGGACCCGGTTGGGTGAACACTGAAGCTTTCTTG. It yields the protein CASRKGPGWVNTEAFL.

This clonotype was counted at least ten times. V is TRBV28 and J is TRBJ2-7; the D is unclear. This CDR3 has 11 amino acids. V was pared by 4 bases and J by 4 bases, with 5 bases between. Looked up from germline, CDR1 is MDHEN and CDR2 is SYDVKM. The CDR3, as DNA: TGTGCCAGCAGTTCCTTATACGAGCAGTACTTC. Protein sequence: CASSSLYEQYF.

Only a few counts were recorded for this clonotype. This chain connects TRBV6-1 to TRBJ1-2, with a tentative D call TRBD1 (5 bases). Trimming took 2 bases from V and 3 from J, leaving 16 bases between them. The CDR3 runs to 16 residues. Per the germline V gene, CDR1 is MNHNS and CDR2 is SASEGT. Written as DNA, the CDR3 is TGTGCCAGCAGTGAATGGGGGACGATAAATGACTATGGCTACACCTTC. Protein sequence: CASSEWGTINDYGYTF.

The chain recombines TRBV4-1 with TRBJ2-7; no clear D gene. V shed 1 base and J shed 5 bases, with 12 bases lying between them. Germline V gene data show CDR1 as MGHRA and CDR2 as YSYEKL. This CDR3 comprises 14 residues. CDR3 sequence reads: CASSQGVGSHEQYF. The CDR3 DNA is TGCGCCAGCAGCCAAGGGGTGGGGTCCCACGAGCAGTACTTC.

In its sample, this clonotype was seen many times. The chain carries TRBV5-1 and TRBJ2-7, with D perhaps given as TRBD1 or TRBD2 (5 bases each). Trimming removed 4 bases from V and 6 bases from J, with 17 bases in between. CDR3 length: 14 residues. The germline CDR1 and CDR2 sequences are SGHRS and YFSETQ. The CDR3 is CASSPRWDGREQYF. CDR3 DNA: TGCGCCAGCAGCCCAAGATGGGACGGACGCGAGCAGTACTTC.

The chain recombines TRBV5-6 with TRBJ2-4; D gene uncertain. CDR1 and CDR2 (germline): SGHDT, YYEEEE. V was trimmed by 0 bases and J by 8 bases, leaving 12 bases between them. This CDR3 comprises 14 residues. DNA for the CDR3: TGTGCCAGCAGCTTGGCCAGGTTTAGGCACATTCAGTACTTC. This codes for CASSLARFRHIQYF. Full variable domain (outside the CDR3, taken from reference TRBV5-6 and TRBJ2-4): DAGVTQSPTHLIKTRGQQVTLRCSPKSGHDTVSWYQQALGQGPQFIFQYYEEEERQRGNFPDRFSGHQFPNYSSELNVNALLLGDSALYLCASSLARFRHIQYFGAGTRLSVL.

The table lists this clonotype with many counts. The genes are TRBV20-1 and TRBJ2-7; D ambiguous. Trimming stripped 0 bases from V and 3 bases from J, with 15 bases between. The CDR3 has 15 residues. Germline V gives CDR1 DFQATT, CDR2 SNEGSKA (reference sequence). The CDR3 nucleotides read TGCAGTGCTAGAGATTCATTGGGTGGGTTCTACGAGCAGTACTTC. It encodes CSARDSLGGFYEQYF.